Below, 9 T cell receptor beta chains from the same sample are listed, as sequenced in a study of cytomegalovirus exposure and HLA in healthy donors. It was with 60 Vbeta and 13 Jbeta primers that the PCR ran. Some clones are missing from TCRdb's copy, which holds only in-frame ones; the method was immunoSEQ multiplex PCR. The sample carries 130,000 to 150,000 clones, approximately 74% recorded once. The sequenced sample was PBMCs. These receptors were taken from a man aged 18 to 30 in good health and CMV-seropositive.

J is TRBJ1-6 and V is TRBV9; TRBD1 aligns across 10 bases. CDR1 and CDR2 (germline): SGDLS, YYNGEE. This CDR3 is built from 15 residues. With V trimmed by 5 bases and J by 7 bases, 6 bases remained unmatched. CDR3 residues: CASRVTGGENSPLHF. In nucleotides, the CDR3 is TGTGCCAGCAGGGTGACAGGGGGCGAGAATTCACCCCTCCACTTT.

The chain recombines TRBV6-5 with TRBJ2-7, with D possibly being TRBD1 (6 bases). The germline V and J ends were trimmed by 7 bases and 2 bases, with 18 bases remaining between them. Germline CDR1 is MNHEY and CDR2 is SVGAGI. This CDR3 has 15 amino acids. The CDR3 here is CASTLRRTAPYEQYF. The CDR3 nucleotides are TGTGCCAGCACTCTACGCCGGACAGCTCCCTACGAGCAGTACTTC.

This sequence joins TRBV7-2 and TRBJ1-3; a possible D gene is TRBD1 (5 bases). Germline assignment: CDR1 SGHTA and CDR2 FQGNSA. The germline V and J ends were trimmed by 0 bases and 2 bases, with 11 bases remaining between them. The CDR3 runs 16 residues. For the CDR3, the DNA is TGTGCCAGCAGCTTAGCCTCGAAAGGGGCTGGAAACACCATATATTTT. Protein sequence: CASSLASKGAGNTIYF.

The CDR3 bases are TGTGCCAGCAGCGCAAGCCCTAACTATGGCTACACCTTC. It is translated as CASSASPNYGYTF. This chain connects TRBV9 to TRBJ1-2; D is unclear. V was cut by 3 bases and J by 0 bases, with 6 bases left in between. Per the germline V gene, CDR1 is SGDLS and CDR2 is YYNGEE. The CDR3 is made up of 13 amino acids.

The CDR3 DNA reads TGTGCCAGCAGCCCAACAGGGGTAAACTATGGCTACACCTTC. Its protein is CASSPTGVNYGYTF. The chain links TRBV7-9 to TRBJ1-2; TRBD1 matches at 7 bases. The germline V gene encodes CDR1 SEHNR and CDR2 FQNEAQ (reference sequence). The ends lost 5 bases at V and 2 bases at J; junction bases unmatched: 5. The length of the CDR3 is 14 residues.

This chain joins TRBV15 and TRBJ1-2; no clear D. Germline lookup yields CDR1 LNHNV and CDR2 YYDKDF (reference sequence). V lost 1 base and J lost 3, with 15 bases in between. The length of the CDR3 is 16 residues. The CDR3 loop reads CATSRVKGPADYGYTF. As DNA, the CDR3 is TGTGCCACCAGCAGAGTTAAGGGCCCAGCGGACTATGGCTACACCTTC.

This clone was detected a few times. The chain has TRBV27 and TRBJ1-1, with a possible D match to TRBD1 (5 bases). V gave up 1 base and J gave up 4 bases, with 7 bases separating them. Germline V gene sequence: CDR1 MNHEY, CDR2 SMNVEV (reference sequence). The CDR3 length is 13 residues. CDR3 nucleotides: TGTGCCAGCAGTTTATTTAGGGGCACTGAAGCTTTCTTT. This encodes CASSLFRGTEAFF.

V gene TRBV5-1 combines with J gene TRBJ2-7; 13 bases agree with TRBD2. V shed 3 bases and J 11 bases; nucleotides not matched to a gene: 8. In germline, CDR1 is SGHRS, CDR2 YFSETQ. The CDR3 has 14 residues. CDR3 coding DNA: TGCGCCAGCAGCTCCGGGACTAGCGGGACTCCGGAGTACTTC. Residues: CASSSGTSGTPEYF.

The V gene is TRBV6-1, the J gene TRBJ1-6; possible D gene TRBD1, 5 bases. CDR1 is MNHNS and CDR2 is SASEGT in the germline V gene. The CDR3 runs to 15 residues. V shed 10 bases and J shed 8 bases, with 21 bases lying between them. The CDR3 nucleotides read TGTGCCATCACCAGTTACGGGGGTAGAGATTCACCCCTCCACTTT. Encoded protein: CAITSYGGRDSPLHF.